This passage covers 8 T cell receptor beta chains from one sample sequenced in a study of T-cell reconstitution after alpha-beta-depleted transplantation in children. Study results and caveats: Newly made T cells mostly supplied T-cell counts and diversity one year after transplant.

This sample's TCRbeta library carried unique molecular identifier barcodes. MiXCR was run by TCRdb on the PCR reads, yielding one entry per CDR3 protein. The top ten clones hold about 9.3% of a sample with a few hundred thousand distinct CDR3 sequences, 6.5% to 9% of them seen once. No antigens are known for them. This specimen was peripheral blood, taken 360 days after TCRalphabeta/CD19-depleted stem cell transplant. These TCRs come from a female patient between 2 and 15 years old who had a stem cell transplant for Fanconi anemia, so the T cells may come from the graft donor.

This clonotype was picked up a small number of times. The DNA of the CDR3 is TGCAGTGCTATTTTCATCACTGAAGCTTTCTTT. Its translation is CSAIFITEAFF. This rearrangement joins TRBV20-1 to TRBJ1-1, with D unresolved. Germline lookup yields CDR1 DFQATT and CDR2 SNEGSKA (reference sequence). This CDR3 has 11 amino acids. Trimming cost V 4 bases and J 4 bases, with 7 bases left between them.

This clonotype has a handful of counts. The chain recombines TRBV11-1 with TRBJ2-2; D perhaps matches TRBD2 (6 bases). The CDR3 spans 15 residues. Trimming left V 1 base short and J 6 bases short, with 12 bases between. Germline CDR1 is SGHAT and CDR2 is FQDESV (reference sequence). The CDR3: CASSLVWEAAGELFF. The CDR3 DNA sequence: TGTGCCAGCAGCTTAGTGTGGGAGGCGGCCGGGGAGCTGTTTTTT.

This clonotype was detected many times. J is TRBJ2-4 and V is TRBV12-3 or TRBV12-4; 8 nucleotides align to TRBD1. There are 15 residues in the CDR3. Unmatched junction bases numbered 9, after V lost 3 bases and J lost 8 bases. The DNA of the CDR3 is TGTGCCAGCAGTTTTGGGTCAGGGGGCGCCGACATTCAGTACTTC. It encodes CASSFGSGGADIQYF.

In DNA, the CDR3 is TGTGCCAGCAGTTTAATCGGCAGGGGGATTGGAGGCAATCAGCCCCAGCATTTT. It encodes CASSLIGRGIGGNQPQHF. The chain links TRBV12-3 or TRBV12-4 to TRBJ1-5; TRBD1 matches 7 bases. J lost 2 bases, V lost 2 bases, and 12 bases had no gene match. The CDR3 is 18 residues long.

This clonotype was seen repeatedly, ten times or more. This CDR3 reads CASSLSGGKDTQYF. CDR3 in DNA: TGTGCCAGCAGCTTATCAGGGGGCAAAGATACGCAGTATTTT. The J gene is TRBJ2-3, the V gene TRBV7-3, with TRBD1 identical over 8 bases. This CDR3 has 14 residues. Unmatched junction bases numbered 3, after V lost 2 bases and J lost 5 bases. CDR1 and CDR2 from the germline V gene are SGHTA and FQGTGA. The variable domain in full, completed from reference TRBV7-3 and TRBJ2-3, reads GAGVSQTPSNKVTEKGKYVELRCDPISGHTALYWYRQSLGQGPEFLIYFQGTGAADDSGLPNDRFFAVRPEGSVSTLKIQRTERGDSAVYLCASSLSGGKDTQYFGPGTRLTVL.

The chain uses TRBV18 and TRBJ2-3, with TRBD1 identical over 8 bases. V shed 3 bases, J shed 4 bases, and the junction held 6 bases outside the gene matches. The CDR3 is 15 residues long. Germline values: CDR1 KGHSH, CDR2 LQKENI. CDR3 in amino acids: CASSPRQGTADTQYF. DNA for the CDR3: TGTGCCAGCTCACCCCGACAGGGGACTGCAGATACGCAGTATTTT.

The chain uses TRBV30 and TRBJ2-7; D is undetermined. The length of the CDR3 is 11 residues. In germline, CDR1 is GTSNPN, CDR2 SVGIG (reference sequence). The V end lost 1 base, the J end lost 3 bases, and 4 bases lay between the germline ends. The DNA for the CDR3 is TGTGCCTGGAGTGAGAACTACGAGCAGTACTTC. It encodes CAWSENYEQYF.

At least ten counts were recorded for this clonotype. The CDR3 sequence: CSASPSPNQPQHF. In DNA form, the CDR3 reads TGCAGTGCTAGTCCCAGTCCCAATCAGCCCCAGCATTTT. This chain uses TRBV20-1 with TRBJ1-5; D remains ambiguous. There are 13 residues in the CDR3. V was trimmed by 3 bases and J by 3 bases, leaving 9 bases between them. Germline V gives CDR1 DFQATT, CDR2 SNEGSKA (reference sequence).